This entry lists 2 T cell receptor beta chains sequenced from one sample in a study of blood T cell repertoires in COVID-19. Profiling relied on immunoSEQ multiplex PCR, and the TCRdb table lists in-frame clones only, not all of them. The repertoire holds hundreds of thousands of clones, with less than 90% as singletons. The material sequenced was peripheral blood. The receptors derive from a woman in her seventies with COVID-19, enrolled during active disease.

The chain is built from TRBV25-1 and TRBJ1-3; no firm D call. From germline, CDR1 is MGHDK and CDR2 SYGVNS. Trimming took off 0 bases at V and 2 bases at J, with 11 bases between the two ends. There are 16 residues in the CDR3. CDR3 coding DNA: TGTGCCAGCAGTGAATATGGAGGCCCAGCTGGAAACACCATATATTTT. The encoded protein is CASSEYGGPAGNTIYF.

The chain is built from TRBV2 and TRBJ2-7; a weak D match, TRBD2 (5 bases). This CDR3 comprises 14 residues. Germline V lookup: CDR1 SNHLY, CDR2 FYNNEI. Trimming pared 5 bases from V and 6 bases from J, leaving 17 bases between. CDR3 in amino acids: CASSPRVGVGEQYF. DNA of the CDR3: TGTGCCAGCAGTCCCCGCGTCGGGGTAGGCGAGCAGTACTTC.